This TCR beta chain was obtained from a study of CD8 T cells in Susac syndrome. Random hexamers were used to reverse transcribe an amount of roughly 0.5 to 1 ug RNA. Amplification of TCR beta CDR3 spanned 54 Vbeta and 13 Jbeta via immunoSEQ multiplex PCR. TCRdb used MiXCR to reprocess the immunoSEQ multiplex PCR reads, holding one entry per CDR3 protein. The repertoire consists of about 300,000 distinct CDR3 sequences, with around 84% occurring once and the leading ten covering about 0.11%. The CDR3 loop spans 16 amino acids. The junction had 6 bases not matched to a gene; V was cut back by 3 bases and J by 3 bases. Germline loops: CDR1 MNHEY, CDR2 SMNVEV (reference sequence). Treatment-naive patients with stable or active relapsing-remitting disease were the multiple sclerosis controls.

The rearrangement joins TRBV27 to TRBJ2-1, with TRBD2 identical over 9 bases. This clonotype originated in a human donor with multiple sclerosis. Sequencing was done on a sample of CD8+ T cells from PBMCs. CDR3 amino acids: CASSLGLATYYNEQFF. The CDR3 nucleotides are TGTGCCAGCAGTTTGGGACTAGCTACCTACTACAATGAGCAGTTCTTC.